Each of the 18 T cell receptor beta chains below was sequenced from the same sample in a study of control samples from healthy donors and cancer patients. Here immunoSEQ multiplex PCR was the method, and the copy in TCRdb shows in-frame clones only, minus some. Altogether 100,000 to 150,000 clones are present, over 75% being singletons, with the ten largest covering over 6.5%. Sequenced input: blood. Source of these receptors: a man aged 40-55 years in good health.

This chain connects TRBV7-3 to TRBJ2-2; D is unclear. CDR1 is SGHTA, CDR2 FQGTGA, per germline. The V end was cut by 2 bases, the J end by 6 bases, with 1 base between. The CDR3 consists of 11 residues. CDR3: CASSLSGELFF. DNA of the CDR3: TGTGCCAGCAGCTTATCCGGGGAGCTGTTTTTT.

This chain joins TRBV6-5 and TRBJ1-6; possibly TRBD1 for D (6 bases). The CDR3 runs to 16 residues. The germline V gene has CDR1 MNHEY and CDR2 SVGAGI. The germline V and J ends were trimmed by 2 bases and 4 bases, with 12 bases remaining between them. The CDR3 sequence is CASSYDGTPYNSPLHF. The CDR3, as DNA: TGTGCCAGCAGTTACGACGGGACACCATATAATTCACCCCTCCACTTT.

The CDR3 spells CASSIASTGVGNQPQHF. CDR3 coding DNA: TGTGCCAGTAGTATAGCTTCGACGGGGGTTGGCAATCAGCCCCAGCATTTT. This sequence joins TRBV19 and TRBJ1-5; D perhaps matches TRBD1 (5 bases). Germline CDR1 LNHDA, CDR2 SQIVND (reference sequence). The CDR3 has 17 amino acids. V lost 1 base and J 2 bases, leaving 15 bases between the germline ends.

V usage is TRBV29-1 and J usage is TRBJ1-2; maybe TRBD1 (6 bases). The CDR3 is 13 amino acids. V was pared by 4 bases and J by 5 bases, with 14 bases between. Germline values: CDR1 SQVTM, CDR2 ANQGSEA. CDR3 residues: CSVVGGGTYGYTF. The CDR3 coding sequence is TGCAGCGTTGTCGGGGGGGGGACATATGGCTACACCTTC. The whole variable domain, remainder taken from reference TRBV29-1 and TRBJ1-2, is SAVISQKPSRDICQRGTSLTIQCQVDSQVTMMFWYRQQPGQSLTLIATANQGSEATYESGFVIDKFPISRPNLTFSTLTVSNMSPEDSSIYLCSVVGGGTYGYTFGSGTRLTVV.

This chain links TRBV28 with TRBJ2-7; 10 positions agree with TRBD1. This CDR3 has 15 residues. Looked up from germline, CDR1 is MDHEN and CDR2 is SYDVKM. The trim removed 4 bases at V and 5 bases at J, leaving 8 bases unmatched. Here the CDR3 DNA reads TGTGCCAGCAGTTCCTCCGGGACAGGGGCCCACGAGCAGTACTTC. This sequence encodes CASSSSGTGAHEQYF. The full variable domain, in which reference TRBV28 and TRBJ2-7 provide the parts outside the CDR3, is DVKVTQSSRYLVKRTGEKVFLECVQDMDHENMFWYRQDPGLGLRLIYFSYDVKMKEKGDIPEGYSVSREKKERFSLILESASTNQTSMYLCASSSSGTGAHEQYFGPGTRLTVT.

This sequence joins TRBV25-1 and TRBJ2-7, with TRBD1 matching 7 bases. Germline V gene data show CDR1 as MGHDK and CDR2 as SYGVNS. CDR3 size: 12 residues. The J segment lost 0 bases and the V segment lost 8 bases, leaving 1 base of the junction unmatched. CDR3 residues: CASRDSSYEQYF. The CDR3 region has the DNA TGTGCCAGCCGGGACAGCTCCTACGAGCAGTACTTC.

The V call is TRBV24-1, the J call TRBJ2-7; 11 nucleotides match TRBD2. The V and J ends lost 7 bases and 1 base, in that order; junction bases with no gene match: 5. The CDR3 is 15 amino acids. From germline, CDR1 is KGHDR and CDR2 SFDVKD. In DNA form, the CDR3 reads TGTGCCACCAGCTCAGGGACTAGCGGTTCCTACGAGCAGTACTTC. Its translation is CATSSGTSGSYEQYF.

The V gene is TRBV15, the J gene TRBJ1-5; 9 bases match TRBD1. In germline, CDR1 is LNHNV, CDR2 YYDKDF (reference sequence). This CDR3 region has 20 residues. J gave up 1 base and V 4 bases, and 17 bases lay outside the gene matches. CDR3 sequence: CATSTPSWTGDPRSNQPQHF. CDR3 DNA: TGTGCCACCAGCACCCCTTCCTGGACAGGGGACCCAAGGAGCAATCAGCCCCAGCATTTT.

This clone has a single count. The chain links TRBV5-8 to TRBJ2-7; D gene ambiguous. This CDR3 contains 14 residues. Trimming took off 4 bases at V and 0 bases at J, with 11 bases between the two ends. Germline V gene data show CDR1 as SGHTS and CDR2 as YDEGEE. CDR3 loop: CASSASRSSYEQYF. The CDR3 region has the DNA TGTGCCAGCAGCGCCTCCCGGAGCTCCTACGAGCAGTACTTC.

V gene TRBV11-2 combines with J gene TRBJ2-6, with no clear D. The CDR3 totals 14 residues. Germline-derived CDR1 and CDR2 are SGHAT and FQNNGV. V was pared by 8 bases and J by 4 bases, with 12 bases between. The CDR3 DNA reads as TGTGCCAGCGAGGCCCGGTGGGGGGCCAACGTCCTGACTTTC. Protein sequence: CASEARWGANVLTF.

The rearrangement links TRBV30 to TRBJ1-6; 10 bases line up with TRBD1. The V gene's germline CDR1 is GTSNPN and CDR2 SVGIG (reference sequence). V was clipped by 3 bases and J by 14 bases; unmatched bases: 13. This CDR3 is built from 15 residues. The CDR3 region has the DNA TGTGCCTGGAGCCGACAGGGGGCAACCGGGTGGGCCCTCCACTTT. Translation: CAWSRQGATGWALHF.

This chain connects TRBV12-2 to TRBJ1-1. TRBV12-2 is tagged as a pseudogene. The CDR3 is 17 residues long. The CDR3 DNA reads TGTGCAAGTCGCCCCACAGGTTCCGCGAGGGGGAACACTGAAGCTTTCTTT. This encodes CASRPTGSARGNTEAFF.

This clone was detected only once. The V and J genes are TRBV30 and TRBJ1-5; 7 bases line up with TRBD1. J was trimmed by 1 base and V by 0 bases; bases with no gene match: 9. The germline CDR1 and CDR2 sequences are GTSNPN and SVGIG (reference sequence). The CDR3 is 17 amino acids. CDR3 sequence reads: CAWSVPRGAGSNQPQHF. DNA for the CDR3: TGTGCCTGGAGTGTCCCCAGGGGGGCTGGAAGCAATCAGCCCCAGCATTTT.

The chain links TRBV29-1 to TRBJ1-1, with 8 bases aligning to TRBD1. The CDR3 has 13 residues. V gave up 7 bases and J gave up 3 bases; unmatched junction bases: 7. Germline CDR1 reads SQVTM; CDR2 reads ANQGSEA. The CDR3 nucleotides are TGCAGCGCCAGGACAGGGTGGGACACTGAAGCTTTCTTT. This translates into CSARTGWDTEAFF. The full variable domain, its missing parts supplied by reference TRBV29-1 and TRBJ1-1, is SAVISQKPSRDICQRGTSLTIQCQVDSQVTMMFWYRQQPGQSLTLIATANQGSEATYESGFVIDKFPISRPNLTFSTLTVSNMSPEDSSIYLCSARTGWDTEAFFGQGTRLTVV.

The chain uses TRBV5-1 and TRBJ1-1; maybe TRBD1 (6 bases). V lost 4 bases to trimming and J lost 0 bases, with 10 bases between them. CDR1 SGHRS and CDR2 YFSETQ come from the germline V gene. The CDR3 contains 14 residues. The CDR3 bases are TGCGCCAGCAGCGCTGGACAGTTGAACACTGAAGCTTTCTTT. The encoded protein is CASSAGQLNTEAFF.

The V gene is TRBV7-2, the J gene TRBJ1-5; D remains ambiguous. Germline CDR1 and CDR2: SGHTA and FQGNSA. V lost 3 bases and J 7 bases, leaving 7 bases between the germline ends. The CDR3 loop spans 12 amino acids. The CDR3 bases are TGTGCCAGCAGCTTTTTAGGACAGCCCCAGCATTTT. Translation: CASSFLGQPQHF.

The chain recombines TRBV6-2 or TRBV6-3 with TRBJ2-5; no firm D call. This CDR3 region has 13 residues. Trimming pared 2 bases from V and 5 bases from J, leaving 9 bases between. Germline V gives CDR1 MNHEY, CDR2 SVGEGT. The CDR3 loop reads CASSYPFGETQYF. In DNA, the CDR3 is TGTGCCAGCAGTTACCCCTTCGGGGAGACCCAGTACTTC.

The V and J genes are TRBV10-2 and TRBJ1-2, with D unclear. The germline CDR1 and CDR2 sequences are WSHSY and SAAADI. V was clipped by 5 bases and J by 2 bases, with 9 bases between them. CDR3 size: 13 residues. In DNA form, the CDR3 reads TGCGCCAGCAGTAGAGGGTCCAACTATGGCTACACCTTC. Amino acids: CASSRGSNYGYTF.